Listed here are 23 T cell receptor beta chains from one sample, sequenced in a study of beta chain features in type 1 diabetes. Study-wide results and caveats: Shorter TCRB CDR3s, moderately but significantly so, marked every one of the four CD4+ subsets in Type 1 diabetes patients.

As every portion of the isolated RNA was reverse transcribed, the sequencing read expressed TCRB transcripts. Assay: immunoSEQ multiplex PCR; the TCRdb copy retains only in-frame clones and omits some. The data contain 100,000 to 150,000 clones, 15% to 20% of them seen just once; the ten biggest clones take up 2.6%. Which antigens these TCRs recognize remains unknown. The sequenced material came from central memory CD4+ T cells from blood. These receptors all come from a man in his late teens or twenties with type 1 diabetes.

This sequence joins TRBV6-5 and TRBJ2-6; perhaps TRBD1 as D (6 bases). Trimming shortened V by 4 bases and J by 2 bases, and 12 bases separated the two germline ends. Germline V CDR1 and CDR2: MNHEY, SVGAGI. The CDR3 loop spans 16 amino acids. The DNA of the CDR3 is TGTGCCAGCAGTTGGGCTTACAGGGCTGGGGCCAACGTCCTGACTTTC. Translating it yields CASSWAYRAGANVLTF.

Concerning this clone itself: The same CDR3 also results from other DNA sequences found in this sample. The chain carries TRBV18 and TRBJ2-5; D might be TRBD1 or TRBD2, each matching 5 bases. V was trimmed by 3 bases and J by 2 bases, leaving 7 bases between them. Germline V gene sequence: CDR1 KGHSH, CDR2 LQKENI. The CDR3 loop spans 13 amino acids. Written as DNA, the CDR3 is TGTGCCAGCTCACCCGGGGCACAAGAGACCCAGTACTTC. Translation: CASSPGAQETQYF. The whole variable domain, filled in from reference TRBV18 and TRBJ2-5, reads NAGVMQNPRHLVRRRGQEARLRCSPMKGHSHVYWYRQLPEEGLKFMVYLQKENIIDESGMPKERFSAEFPKEGPSILRIQQVVRGDSAAYFCASSPGAQETQYFGPGTRLLVL.

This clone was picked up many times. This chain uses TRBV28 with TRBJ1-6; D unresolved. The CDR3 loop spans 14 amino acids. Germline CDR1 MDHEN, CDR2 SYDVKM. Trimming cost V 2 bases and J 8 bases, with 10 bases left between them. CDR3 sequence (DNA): TGTGCCAGCAGTTTACGTGGCACTGATTCACCCCTCCACTTT. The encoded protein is CASSLRGTDSPLHF.

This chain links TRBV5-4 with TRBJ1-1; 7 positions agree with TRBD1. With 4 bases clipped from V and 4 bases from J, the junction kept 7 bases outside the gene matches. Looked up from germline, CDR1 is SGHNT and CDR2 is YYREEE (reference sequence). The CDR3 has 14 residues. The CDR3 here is CASSPRGFGTEAFF. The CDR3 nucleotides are TGTGCCAGCAGCCCCAGGGGGTTCGGCACTGAAGCTTTCTTT.

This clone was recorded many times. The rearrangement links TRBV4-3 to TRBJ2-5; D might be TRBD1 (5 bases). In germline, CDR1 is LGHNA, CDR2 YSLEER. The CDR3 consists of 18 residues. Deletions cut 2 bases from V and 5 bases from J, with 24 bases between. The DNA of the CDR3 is TGCGCCAGCAGCCAACCCCGGTGGACACACCGTAAGGATGAGACCCAGTACTTC. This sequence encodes CASSQPRWTHRKDETQYF.

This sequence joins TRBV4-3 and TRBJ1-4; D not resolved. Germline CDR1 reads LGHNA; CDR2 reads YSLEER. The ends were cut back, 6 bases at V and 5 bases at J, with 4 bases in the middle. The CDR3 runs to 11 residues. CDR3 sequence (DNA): TGCGCCAGCAGTGCGAATGAAAAACTGTTTTTT. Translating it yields CASSANEKLFF.

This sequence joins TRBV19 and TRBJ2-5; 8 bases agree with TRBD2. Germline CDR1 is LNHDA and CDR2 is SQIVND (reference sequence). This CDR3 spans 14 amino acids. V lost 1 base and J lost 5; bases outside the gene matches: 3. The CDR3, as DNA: TGTGCCAGTAGTATAGCGGGAGGGCAGGAGACCCAGTACTTC. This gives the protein CASSIAGGQETQYF.

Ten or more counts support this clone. Here the CDR3 reads CAWSGRKLGEQYF. The CDR3 coding sequence is TGTGCCTGGAGCGGGAGGAAGCTGGGCGAGCAGTACTTC. V gene TRBV30 combines with J gene TRBJ2-7; TRBD2 matches 7 bases. This CDR3 comprises 13 residues. Per germline, CDR1 GTSNPN and CDR2 SVGIG (reference sequence). The V and J ends lost 3 bases and 6 bases, in that order; junction bases with no gene match: 8.

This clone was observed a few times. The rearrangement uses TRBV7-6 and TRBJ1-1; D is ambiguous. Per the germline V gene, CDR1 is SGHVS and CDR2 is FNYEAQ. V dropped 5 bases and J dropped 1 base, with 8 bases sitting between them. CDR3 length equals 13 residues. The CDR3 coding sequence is TGTGCCAGCAGCACCGATCAGAACACTGAAGCTTTCTTT. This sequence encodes CASSTDQNTEAFF. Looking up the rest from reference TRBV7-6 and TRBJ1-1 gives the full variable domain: GAGVSQSPRYKVTKRGQDVALRCDPISGHVSLYWYRQALGQGPEFLTYFNYEAQQDKSGLPNDRFSAERPEGSISTLTIQRTEQRDSAMYRCASSTDQNTEAFFGQGTRLTVV.

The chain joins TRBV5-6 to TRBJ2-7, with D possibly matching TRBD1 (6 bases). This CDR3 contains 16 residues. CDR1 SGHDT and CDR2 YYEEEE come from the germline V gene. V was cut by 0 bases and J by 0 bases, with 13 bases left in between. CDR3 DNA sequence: TGTGCCAGCAGCTTGGAGGGTCAGGGGTCCTCCTACGAGCAGTACTTC. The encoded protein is CASSLEGQGSSYEQYF.

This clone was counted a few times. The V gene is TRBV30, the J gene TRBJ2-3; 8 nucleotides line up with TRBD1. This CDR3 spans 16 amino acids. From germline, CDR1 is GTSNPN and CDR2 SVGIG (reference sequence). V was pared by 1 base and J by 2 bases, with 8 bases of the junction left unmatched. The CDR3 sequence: CAWSALTGAVTDTQYF. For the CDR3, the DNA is TGTGCCTGGAGTGCTTTGACAGGGGCTGTCACAGATACGCAGTATTTT.

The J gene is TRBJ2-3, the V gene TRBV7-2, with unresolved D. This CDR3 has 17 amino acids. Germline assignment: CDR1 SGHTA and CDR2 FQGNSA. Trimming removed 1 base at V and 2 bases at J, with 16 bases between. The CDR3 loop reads CASSLVQRQRLTDTQYF. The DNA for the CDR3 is TGTGCCAGCAGCTTAGTGCAAAGACAAAGACTCACAGATACGCAGTATTTT.

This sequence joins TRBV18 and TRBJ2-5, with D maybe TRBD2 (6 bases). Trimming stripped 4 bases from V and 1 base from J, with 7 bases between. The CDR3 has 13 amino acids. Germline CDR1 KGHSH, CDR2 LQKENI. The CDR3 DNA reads TGTGCCAGCTCACGCGGGACCCAAGAGACCCAGTACTTC. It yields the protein CASSRGTQETQYF.

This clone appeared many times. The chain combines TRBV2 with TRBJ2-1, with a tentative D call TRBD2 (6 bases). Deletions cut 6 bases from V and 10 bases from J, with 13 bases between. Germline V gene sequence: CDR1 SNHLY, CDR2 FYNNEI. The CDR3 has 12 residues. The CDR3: CASRGTPPEQFF. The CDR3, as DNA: TGTGCCAGCAGGGGGACTCCACCAGAGCAGTTCTTC.

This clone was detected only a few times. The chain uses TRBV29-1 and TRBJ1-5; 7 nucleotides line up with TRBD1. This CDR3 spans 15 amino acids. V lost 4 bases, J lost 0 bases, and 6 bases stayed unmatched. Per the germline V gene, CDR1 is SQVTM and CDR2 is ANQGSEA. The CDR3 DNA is TGCAGCGTTGGAGGGACAGCCTCTAGCAATCAGCCCCAGCATTTT. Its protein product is CSVGGTASSNQPQHF. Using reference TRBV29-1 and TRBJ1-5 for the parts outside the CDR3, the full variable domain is SAVISQKPSRDICQRGTSLTIQCQVDSQVTMMFWYRQQPGQSLTLIATANQGSEATYESGFVIDKFPISRPNLTFSTLTVSNMSPEDSSIYLCSVGGTASSNQPQHFGDGTRLSIL.

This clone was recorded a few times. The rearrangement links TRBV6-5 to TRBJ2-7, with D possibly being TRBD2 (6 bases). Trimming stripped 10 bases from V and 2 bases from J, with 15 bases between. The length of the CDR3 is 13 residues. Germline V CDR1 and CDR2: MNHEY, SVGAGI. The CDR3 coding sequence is TGTGCCACAACTTCCAGGGAGGCCTACGAGCAGTACTTC. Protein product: CATTSREAYEQYF.

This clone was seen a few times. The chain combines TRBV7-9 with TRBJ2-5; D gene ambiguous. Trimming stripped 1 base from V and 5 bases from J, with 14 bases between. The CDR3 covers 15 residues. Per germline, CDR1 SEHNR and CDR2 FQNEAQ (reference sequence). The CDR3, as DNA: TGTGCCAGCAGCTTAGACCAGGACGGCACGGAGACCCAGTACTTC. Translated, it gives CASSLDQDGTETQYF. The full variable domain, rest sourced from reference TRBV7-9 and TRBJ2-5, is DTGVSQNPRHKITKRGQNVTFRCDPISEHNRLYWYRQTLGQGPEFLTYFQNEAQLEKSRLLSDRFSAERPKGSFSTLEIQRTEQGDSAMYLCASSLDQDGTETQYFGPGTRLLVL.

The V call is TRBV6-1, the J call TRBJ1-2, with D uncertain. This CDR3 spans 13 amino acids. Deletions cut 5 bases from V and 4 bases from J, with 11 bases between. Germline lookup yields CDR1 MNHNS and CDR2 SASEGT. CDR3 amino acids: CASSTDGTYGYTF. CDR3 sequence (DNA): TGTGCCAGCAGTACGGACGGAACCTATGGCTACACCTTC.

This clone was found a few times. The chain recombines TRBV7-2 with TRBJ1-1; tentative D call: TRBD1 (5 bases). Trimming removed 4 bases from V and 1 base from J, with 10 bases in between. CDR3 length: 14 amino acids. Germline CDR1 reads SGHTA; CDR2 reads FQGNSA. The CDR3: CASSSDTWNTEAFF. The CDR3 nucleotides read TGTGCCAGCAGCTCGGACACCTGGAACACTGAAGCTTTCTTT.

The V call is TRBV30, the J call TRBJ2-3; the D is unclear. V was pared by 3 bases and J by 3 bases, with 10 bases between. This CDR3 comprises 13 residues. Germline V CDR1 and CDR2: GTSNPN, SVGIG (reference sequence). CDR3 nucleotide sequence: TGTGCCTGGAGCCCCGGGCTGACAGATACGCAGTATTTT. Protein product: CAWSPGLTDTQYF.

In DNA, the CDR3 is TGTGCCAGCAGTTTACCCACCGGAACCTACGAGCAGTACTTC. It codes for CASSLPTGTYEQYF. This chain joins TRBV28 and TRBJ2-7; D unresolved. V gave up 2 bases and J gave up 2 bases, with 10 bases separating them. The CDR3 has 14 amino acids. Germline CDR1 reads MDHEN; CDR2 reads SYDVKM.

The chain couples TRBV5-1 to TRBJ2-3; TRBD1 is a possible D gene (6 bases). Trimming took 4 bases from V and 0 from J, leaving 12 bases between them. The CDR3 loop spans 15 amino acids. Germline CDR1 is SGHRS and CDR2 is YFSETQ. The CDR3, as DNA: TGCGCCAGCAGCCTGTGGACAGCTAGCACAGATACGCAGTATTTT. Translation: CASSLWTASTDTQYF.

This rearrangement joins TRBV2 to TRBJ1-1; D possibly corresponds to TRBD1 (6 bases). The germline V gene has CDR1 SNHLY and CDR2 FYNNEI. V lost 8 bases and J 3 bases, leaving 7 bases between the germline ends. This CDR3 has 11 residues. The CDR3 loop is CASGQYTEAFF. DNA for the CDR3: TGTGCCAGCGGACAGTACACTGAAGCTTTCTTT.